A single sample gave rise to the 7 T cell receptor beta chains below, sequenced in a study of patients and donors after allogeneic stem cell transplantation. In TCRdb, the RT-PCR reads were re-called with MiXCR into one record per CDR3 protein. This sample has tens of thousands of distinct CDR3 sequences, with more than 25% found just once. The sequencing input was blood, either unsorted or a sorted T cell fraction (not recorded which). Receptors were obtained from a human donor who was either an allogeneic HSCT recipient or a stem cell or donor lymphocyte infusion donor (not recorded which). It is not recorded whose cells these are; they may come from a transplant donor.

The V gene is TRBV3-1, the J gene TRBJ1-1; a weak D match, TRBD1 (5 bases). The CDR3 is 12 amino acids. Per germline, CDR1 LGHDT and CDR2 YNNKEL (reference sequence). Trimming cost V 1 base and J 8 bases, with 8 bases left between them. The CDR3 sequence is CASSQGWGEAFF. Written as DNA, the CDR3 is TGTGCCAGCAGCCAAGGGTGGGGCGAAGCTTTCTTT.

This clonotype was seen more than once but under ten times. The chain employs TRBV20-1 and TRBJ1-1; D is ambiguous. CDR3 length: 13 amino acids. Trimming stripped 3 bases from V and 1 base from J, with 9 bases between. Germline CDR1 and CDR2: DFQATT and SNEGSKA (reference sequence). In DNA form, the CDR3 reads TGCAGTGCTAGGACGGATGGGAACACTGAAGCTTTCTTT. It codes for CSARTDGNTEAFF.

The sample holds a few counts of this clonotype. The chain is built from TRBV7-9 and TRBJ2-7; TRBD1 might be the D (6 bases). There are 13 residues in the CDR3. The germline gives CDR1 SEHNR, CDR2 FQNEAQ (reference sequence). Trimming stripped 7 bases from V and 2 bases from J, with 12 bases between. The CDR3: CASTPGHTYEQYF. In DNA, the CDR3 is TGTGCCAGCACCCCGGGACATACCTACGAGCAGTACTTC.

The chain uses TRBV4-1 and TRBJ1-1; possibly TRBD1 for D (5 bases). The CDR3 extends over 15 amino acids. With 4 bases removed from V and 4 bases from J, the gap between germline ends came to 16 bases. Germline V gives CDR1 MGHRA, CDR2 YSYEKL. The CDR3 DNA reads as TGCGCCAGCAGCCCGGGGGAAATAGGAGGCACTGAAGCTTTCTTT. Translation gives CASSPGEIGGTEAFF.

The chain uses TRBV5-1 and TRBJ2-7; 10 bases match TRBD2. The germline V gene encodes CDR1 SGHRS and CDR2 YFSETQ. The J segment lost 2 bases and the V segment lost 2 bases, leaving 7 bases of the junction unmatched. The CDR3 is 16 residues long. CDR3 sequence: CASSFRLLAGAYEQYF. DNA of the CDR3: TGCGCCAGCAGCTTTCGCTTGCTAGCGGGGGCCTACGAGCAGTACTTC.

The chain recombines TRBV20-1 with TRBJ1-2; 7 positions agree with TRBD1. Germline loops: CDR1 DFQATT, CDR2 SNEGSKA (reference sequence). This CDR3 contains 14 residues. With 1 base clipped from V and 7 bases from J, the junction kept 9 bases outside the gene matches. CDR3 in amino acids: CSARGPTGTFGYTF. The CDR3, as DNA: TGCAGTGCTAGAGGGCCGACAGGGACCTTTGGCTACACCTTC.

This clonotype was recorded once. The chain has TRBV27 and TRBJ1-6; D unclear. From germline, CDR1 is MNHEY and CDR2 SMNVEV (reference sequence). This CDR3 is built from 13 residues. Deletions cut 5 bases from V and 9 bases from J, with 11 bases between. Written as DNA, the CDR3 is TGTGCCAGCAGTCCCCTCTTGGGTTCACCCCTCCACTTT. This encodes CASSPLLGSPLHF.